This is a list of T cell receptor beta chains from one sample in a study of control samples from healthy donors and cancer patients. Repertoires were generated with immunoSEQ multiplex PCR, while TCRdb's copy carries only in-frame clones and drops some. The repertoire holds some 120,000 clones, around nine tenths seen once, with 2% to 3% in the top ten. The sequenced sample was blood. These receptors all stem from a woman between 65 and 79 years old in good health. The CDR3 runs from the conserved cysteine through the conserved F or W. The D gene is left open where the match is weak. For some rows the clone size is stated as once, few or many, or as a class when expanded; others skip it.

CDR3nt,CDR3aa,abundance,d_gene,j_gene,v_gene
TGCGCCAGCAGAGAGGGGGGGCCGGCTAATGAAAAACTGTTTTTT,CASREGGPANEKLFF,-,-,TRBJ1-4,TRBV4-1
TGCAGCGTTGCTGGGCACCGATCTAACTATGGCTACACCTTC,CSVAGHRSNYGYTF,-,-,TRBJ1-2,TRBV29-1
TGCAGTGCTAGTTGGAGGACTAGAAGTCCCTACGAGCAGTACTTC,CSASWRTRSPYEQYF,-,TRBD2,TRBJ2-7,TRBV20-1
TGTGCCAGCAGCTTAGCCCTCAGCGGGGGGGCTCTCCATGAGCAGTTCTTC,CASSLALSGGALHEQFF,-,TRBD2,TRBJ2-1,TRBV11-2
TGTGCCAGCAGCGGGCGGGGACAGGCCAATTCACCCCTCCACTTT,CASSGRGQANSPLHF,many,TRBD1,TRBJ1-6,TRBV6-5
TGTGCCAGCAGCCAGACGCCCGGGGGGTGGACTGAAGCTTTCTTT,CASSQTPGGWTEAFF,-,-,TRBJ1-1,TRBV14
TGTGCTACCAGAATGAACACTGAAGCTTTCTTT,CATRMNTEAFF,-,-,TRBJ1-1,TRBV19
TGTGCCAGCAGCGTAGGGACCCGGCGAAGTGAGCCCCAGCATTTT,CASSVGTRRSEPQHF,-,-,TRBJ1-5,TRBV9
TGTGCCAGCATGGACTATGGCTACACCTTC,CASMDYGYTF,-,-,TRBJ1-2,TRBV6-5
TGCAGCGTTTCCAGTCAGGCTTCACCTTATGTTGCTGAAGCTTTCTTT,CSVSSQASPYVAEAFF,-,-,TRBJ1-1,TRBV29-1
TGTGCCAGCAGCTTAGATTGGGAGCGGCGCAATGAGCAGTTCTTC,CASSLDWERRNEQFF,once,-,TRBJ2-1,TRBV11-2
TGTGCCAGCAGAGGGGGGAGCAACATGGCAGCTTTCTTT,CASRGGSNMAAFF,-,-,TRBJ1-1,TRBV27
TGTGCCAGCAGTTTATTGCCCTTGGGTGGGACTGAAGCTTTCTTT,CASSLLPLGGTEAFF,-,-,TRBJ1-1,TRBV27
TGTGCCAGCAGTTACCGCACAGGTCGCAGGGGCTACACCTTC,CASSYRTGRRGYTF,-,-,TRBJ1-2,TRBV6-5
TGTGCCAGTAGCGAACAGGGGACCTACGAGCAGTACTTC,CASSEQGTYEQYF,-,TRBD1,TRBJ2-7,TRBV19
TGTGCCAGCTCACCACAGCAGGGAAGGAACACTGAAGCTTTCTTT,CASSPQQGRNTEAFF,-,-,TRBJ1-1,TRBV18
TGTGCCAGCAGGGGACAGGGCGGCACCGGGGAGCTGTTTTTT,CASRGQGGTGELFF,-,TRBD1,TRBJ2-2,TRBV6-5
TGTGCCAGTACTTCGAGCCGCACTGAAGCTTTCTTT,CASTSSRTEAFF,-,-,TRBJ1-1,TRBV19
TGTGCCAGCATCTTCAGAGGCGGCGGCTACACCTTC,CASIFRGGGYTF,-,-,TRBJ1-2,TRBV11-2
TGTGCCAGCAGCTTACGGGACACAGATACGCAGTATTTT,CASSLRDTDTQYF,-,-,TRBJ2-3,TRBV5-4
TGTGCCATCAGTGAGTCTGCGGGGACTAATGAAAAACTGTTTTTT,CAISESAGTNEKLFF,-,-,TRBJ1-4,TRBV10-3
TGTGCCAGCAGAGAAGGGGGAGTGGAGCGGGCCAAAAACATTCAGTACTTC,CASREGGVERAKNIQYF,-,-,TRBJ2-4,TRBV5-5
TGCGCCAGCAGCCACCCTAGCGGGGGTCTTAATGAGCAGTTCTTC,CASSHPSGGLNEQFF,-,TRBD2,TRBJ2-1,TRBV4-1
TGTGCCAGCAGCCCGCAATCCTTGGGTAAGTGGCCTGAAGCTTTCTTT,CASSPQSLGKWPEAFF,-,-,TRBJ1-1,TRBV4-2
TGTGCCAGCAGCGACGGCACAGATACGCAGTATTTT,CASSDGTDTQYF,-,-,TRBJ2-3,TRBV7-9
TGTGCCAGCAGCTTAACCCTAAGCGGGGGGGAATACAATGAGCAGTTCTTC,CASSLTLSGGEYNEQFF,-,TRBD2,TRBJ2-1,TRBV7-3
TGTGCCAGCAGCTTGGAGGGTAGAAACACCATATATTTT,CASSLEGRNTIYF,once,-,TRBJ1-3,TRBV12-1
TGTGCCAGCAGCTTAGCGTCGGGCATGAACACTGAAGCTTTCTTT,CASSLASGMNTEAFF,-,-,TRBJ1-1,TRBV7-6
TGTGCCAGCAGTTACTCACGGACACCGGGTTCACCCCTCCACTTT,CASSYSRTPGSPLHF,-,-,TRBJ1-6,TRBV6-5
TGTGCCAGTATAGAACGGGACAGGGGCAATCAGCCCCAGCATTTT,CASIERDRGNQPQHF,-,TRBD1,TRBJ1-5,TRBV19
TGTGCCAGCAGTTACGGACCGGCAGATAATTCACCCCTCCACTTT,CASSYGPADNSPLHF,-,-,TRBJ1-6,TRBV6-5
TGTGCCAGCAGTTTCGTACCCGGGGATCAGCCCCAGCATTTT,CASSFVPGDQPQHF,-,-,TRBJ1-5,TRBV6-5
TGTGCCAGCAGCCCTAATACGGGACAGGGGTATCAGCCCCAGCATTTT,CASSPNTGQGYQPQHF,once,TRBD1,TRBJ1-5,TRBV6-2/TRBV6-3
TGTGCCAGCAGCGGCCACATGAACACTGAAGCTTTCTTT,CASSGHMNTEAFF,-,-,TRBJ1-1,TRBV7-9
TGTGCCAGTAAGGGGCACAATCAGCCCCAGCATTTT,CASKGHNQPQHF,-,-,TRBJ1-5,TRBV19
TGTGCCAGCTCACCCCGGACAGGGCTTAATGAAAAACTGTTTTTT,CASSPRTGLNEKLFF,-,TRBD1,TRBJ1-4,TRBV18
TGTGCCAGCAGTCCGGGTGTCGGGGCCAATGAAAAACTGTTTTTT,CASSPGVGANEKLFF,-,-,TRBJ1-4,TRBV7-9
TGCGCCAGCAGCTTGGAGGGGGGGCCCGACAATGAGCAGTTCTTC,CASSLEGGPDNEQFF,-,-,TRBJ2-1,TRBV5-1
TGTGCCAGCAGTCGCGGGACAGCTAATTCACCCCTCCACTTT,CASSRGTANSPLHF,-,TRBD1,TRBJ1-6,TRBV2
TGTGCCAGCTCACCACCGCAGGGGAGCAATCAGCCCCAGCATTTT,CASSPPQGSNQPQHF,-,-,TRBJ1-5,TRBV18
TGTGCCAGCAGCTTACTCGAGACCCAGTACTTC,CASSLLETQYF,-,-,TRBJ2-5,TRBV5-5
TGTGCCACCAGTAGAGGGGGACTAGCGGTAGATACGCAGTATTTT,CATSRGGLAVDTQYF,-,TRBD2,TRBJ2-3,TRBV15
TGTGCCAGCAGCCCCCAGGGGGGGAGGACAGATACGCAGTATTTT,CASSPQGGRTDTQYF,-,-,TRBJ2-3,TRBV5-5
TGTGCCAGTAGGAGCACAGGGTCCACAGATACGCAGTATTTT,CASRSTGSTDTQYF,-,-,TRBJ2-3,TRBV19
TGTGCCAGCAGCTGGGACAGGGGCCCGCGAAGGGGTAATTCACCCCTCCACTTT,CASSWDRGPRRGNSPLHF,-,TRBD1,TRBJ1-6,TRBV5-5
TGTGCCAGCAGTTTAAAGTCAGGGGGCGGTTTGAACACTGAAGCTTTCTTT,CASSLKSGGGLNTEAFF,-,TRBD1,TRBJ1-1,TRBV27
TGTGCCAGCAGCAAGCTGGGCCTTGGAGAGACCCAGTACTTC,CASSKLGLGETQYF,-,-,TRBJ2-5,TRBV21-1
TGTGCCAGCAGCTCTTTGCCCGGTTACGAGCAGTACTTC,CASSSLPGYEQYF,-,-,TRBJ2-7,TRBV7-2
TGTGCCAGCAGCCAAGGGTGGCAGGGGGGTGAAGCTTTCTTT,CASSQGWQGGEAFF,-,TRBD1,TRBJ1-1,TRBV3-1/TRBV3-2
TGTGCCAGCAGTTACTCGGGAGGGGGGGGGCATCGCGAGCAGTACTTC,CASSYSGGGGHREQYF,once,-,TRBJ2-7,TRBV6-5
TGTGCCAGCAGGCGCAGCGTTTGGGAGACCCAGTACTTC,CASRRSVWETQYF,-,-,TRBJ2-5,TRBV6-7
TGTGCCAGCAGCCCGGAGCTGGACAGGGGGAAGCACGATACGCAGTATTTT,CASSPELDRGKHDTQYF,-,TRBD1,TRBJ2-3,TRBV7-2
TGTGCCACCAGTGATTTGTTCGGGACAGGGGGACGGGAGACCCAGTACTTC,CATSDLFGTGGRETQYF,-,TRBD1,TRBJ2-5,TRBV24-1
TGTGCCAGCAGCCTGGTGTATGGGGGGGTTTCTTACGATACGCAGTATTTT,CASSLVYGGVSYDTQYF,once,TRBD2,TRBJ2-3,TRBV7-9
TGCGCCAGCAGCCAAGATTCAGGGAATCAGCCCCAGCATTTT,CASSQDSGNQPQHF,-,-,TRBJ1-5,TRBV4-3
TGTGCCAGCAGTGAGGTGACTAGCGGGGGGGCTGGGACGCAGTATTTT,CASSEVTSGGAGTQYF,-,TRBD2,TRBJ2-3,TRBV6-1
TGTGCCAGCAGCTCGTTGCCGATTCAGAACACTGAAGCTTTCTTT,CASSSLPIQNTEAFF,-,-,TRBJ1-1,TRBV7-7